This T cell receptor (beta chain) derives from a study of OX40 agonist ivuxolimab in advanced cancers. Comment on this clone: Its matching antigen is unknown.

Findings and caveats of the study: There were, on average, more expanded clones in CD8+ T cells than in CD4+. Partial responders at 0.1-3.0 mg/kg showed near-lowest clonal expansion.

Using immunoSEQ multiplex PCR, the repertoire was profiled, and TCRdb retains in-frame clones only, with some absent. The table includes 14,000 to 15,000 clones, about 89% detected once. Trimming stripped 6 bases from V and 0 bases from J, with 8 bases between. Germline V gene sequence: CDR1 MDHEN, CDR2 SYDVKM. The CDR3 is 13 amino acids. This TCR came from an adult with an advanced solid tumor such as melanoma, head and neck, liver or kidney cancer. The gene calls are TRBV28 and TRBJ1-2; D not resolved. The sample in question was CD4+ or CD8+ T cells sorted from blood, obtained in a trial of the OX40 agonist ivuxolimab. CDR3 DNA: TGTGCCAGCAGCCTCCGGCCTAACTATGGCTACACCTTC. This encodes CASSLRPNYGYTF.